The clone carrying this T cell receptor (beta chain) was detected only once. Its antigen remains unidentified. The sample originates from a study of cytomegalovirus exposure and HLA in healthy donors. General observations from the study: The classifier reportedly diagnosed cytomegalovirus status with high specificity and sensitivity. Subsequent analysis of the roughly 120 validation repertoires found a tendency for first-cohort TCR clusters to co-occur.

Trimming pared 1 base from V and 0 bases from J, leaving 10 bases between. CDR1 is SQVTM, CDR2 ANQGSEA, per germline. The CDR3 totals 14 residues. Assay: immunoSEQ multiplex PCR; the TCRdb copy retains only in-frame clones and omits some. The sample lists about 56,000 clones, around nine tenths occurring once. J is TRBJ2-7 and V is TRBV29-1, with D possibly matching TRBD1 (5 bases). The specimen sequenced was PBMCs. This TCR derives from a young man in good health and CMV-seronegative. The CDR3 reads CSVEVVGASYEQYF. CDR3 nucleotides: TGCAGCGTTGAAGTAGTTGGGGCCTCCTACGAGCAGTACTTC.